The next 20 T cell receptor beta chains were all read from a single sample in a study of T cell clonotyping in hematopoietic cell transplantation. Produced via immunoSEQ multiplex PCR; TCRdb's table is partial and in-frame only. The table records several thousand clones, just over 75% of them present only once. This specimen was peripheral blood mononuclear cells, taken 100 days after allogeneic stem cell transplant. All receptors come from a male patient aged 60 to 75 who had an allogeneic stem cell transplant, so T cells may come from the graft donor. Some clones in this sample may be carry-over from other donors' samples.

This chain uses TRBV7-9 with TRBJ2-5, with unresolved D. Germline CDR1 and CDR2: SEHNR and FQNEAQ (reference sequence). This CDR3 has 15 residues. V was cut by 5 bases and J by 5 bases, with 18 bases left in between. CDR3 nucleotide sequence: TGTGCCAGCAGCGTTGTACCCCAGGTCACTGAGACCCAGTACTTC. Encoded protein: CASSVVPQVTETQYF.

This clone was seen just once. The rearrangement uses TRBV6-6 and TRBJ2-1, with 7 nucleotides matching TRBD2. CDR1 MNHNY and CDR2 SVGAGI come from the germline V gene (reference sequence). Trimming removed 6 bases from V and 10 bases from J; junction bases left unmatched: 9. This CDR3 region has 13 residues. CDR3 nucleotide sequence: TGTGCCAGCAGGACGGGGGGACCGGGGGAGCAGTTCTTC. This encodes CASRTGGPGEQFF.

The chain uses TRBV10-1 and TRBJ1-1; no reliable D call. The CDR3 loop spans 12 amino acids. The V end was cut by 2 bases, the J end by 2 bases, with 3 bases between. CDR1 is WNHNN, CDR2 SYGVQD, per germline (reference sequence). The CDR3: CASSEVNTEAFF. CDR3 nucleotides: TGCGCCAGCAGTGAGGTAAACACTGAAGCTTTCTTT.

There are a few counts of this clone. The rearrangement links TRBV30 to TRBJ1-5; D ambiguous. Trimming took 0 bases from V and 9 from J, leaving 18 bases between them. Germline lookup yields CDR1 GTSNPN and CDR2 SVGIG (reference sequence). The CDR3 extends over 15 amino acids. The CDR3 reads CAWSVRGTGNGPQHF. Written as DNA, the CDR3 is TGTGCCTGGAGTGTACGGGGAACGGGGAATGGGCCCCAGCATTTT.

This clone appeared once. The V gene is TRBV30, the J gene TRBJ1-2; D gene ambiguous. Per the germline V gene, CDR1 is GTSNPN and CDR2 is SVGIG (reference sequence). The CDR3 length is 15 residues. V lost 0 bases, J lost 8 bases, and 19 bases lay in between. DNA of the CDR3: TGTGCCTGGAGTGTACCAGGCCTCCGTCAGACGGGCTACACCTTC. Protein sequence: CAWSVPGLRQTGYTF.

In this sample, this clone is medium-sized. The CDR3 nucleotides are TGTGCCAGTAGTAGCCTGCCGGGACAGGGAGCTGGCTACACCTTC. This gives the protein CASSSLPGQGAGYTF. The J gene is TRBJ1-2, the V gene TRBV19; TRBD1 agrees at 9 bases. The V and J ends lost 4 bases and 7 bases, in that order; junction bases with no gene match: 10. The CDR3 is 15 amino acids. Germline V gene data show CDR1 as LNHDA and CDR2 as SQIVND (reference sequence).

This clone showed up just once. This chain joins TRBV19 and TRBJ2-2, with unresolved D. Germline V lookup: CDR1 LNHDA, CDR2 SQIVND (reference sequence). Trimming removed 7 bases from V and 3 bases from J, with 12 bases in between. This CDR3 is 14 amino acids long. CDR3 in amino acids: CASMTKGYTGELFF. The CDR3 region has the DNA TGTGCCAGTATGACGAAGGGCTACACCGGGGAGCTGTTTTTT. The full variable domain, completed using reference TRBV19 and TRBJ2-2, is DGGITQSPKYLFRKEGQNVTLSCEQNLNHDAMYWYRQDPGQGLRLIYYSQIVNDFQKGDIAEGYSVSREKKESFPLTVTSAQKNPTAFYLCASMTKGYTGELFFGEGSRLTVL.

The V call is TRBV4-1, the J call TRBJ2-7; TRBD2 matches 8 bases. The CDR3 totals 18 residues. V gave up 2 bases and J gave up 4 bases; unmatched junction bases: 16. Looked up from germline, CDR1 is MGHRA and CDR2 is YSYEKL. CDR3 DNA: TGCGCCAGCAGCCAACATTTGGCCAGCGGGAGAATTAAGTACGAGCAGTACTTC. This translates into CASSQHLASGRIKYEQYF.

V usage is TRBV11-3 and J usage is TRBJ1-2; 7 positions match TRBD1. The V and J ends lost 4 bases and 8 bases, in that order; junction bases with no gene match: 10. CDR3 length: 14 amino acids. The V gene's germline CDR1 is SGHNT and CDR2 YENEEA. The CDR3 region has the DNA TGTGCCAGCAGCTCAGGGGGACTAGGGGGAGGCTACACCTTC. As protein: CASSSGGLGGGYTF. The variable domain in full, completed from reference TRBV11-3 and TRBJ1-2, reads EAGVVQSPRYKIIEKKQPVAFWCNPISGHNTLYWYLQNLGQGPELLIRYENEEAVDDSQLPKDRFSAERLKGVDSTLKIQPAELGDSAVYLCASSSGGLGGGYTFGSGTRLTVV.

This sequence joins TRBV11-2 and TRBJ2-3; 7 bases align to TRBD2. The CDR3 has 15 amino acids. Germline loops: CDR1 SGHAT, CDR2 FQNNGV. V gave up 3 bases and J gave up 0 bases; unmatched junction bases: 3. DNA for the CDR3: TGTGCCAGCAGCTTTATTAGCGGGAGCACAGATACGCAGTATTTT. Amino acids: CASSFISGSTDTQYF.

The rearrangement links TRBV7-9 to TRBJ1-1, with D maybe TRBD1 (5 bases). The CDR3 has 13 residues. Trimming removed 4 bases at V and 4 bases at J, with 10 bases between. Germline V lookup: CDR1 SEHNR, CDR2 FQNEAQ (reference sequence). The CDR3 sequence is CASSSRQSTEAFF. For the CDR3, the DNA is TGTGCCAGCAGCTCTAGACAGTCCACTGAAGCTTTCTTT.

This clone was detected a few times. The chain couples TRBV19 to TRBJ1-1; TRBD1 aligns across 9 bases. The V gene's germline CDR1 is LNHDA and CDR2 SQIVND (reference sequence). The CDR3 sequence is 15 residues long. After removal of 4 bases from V and 7 bases from J, the junction contained 10 bases not matched to a gene. The CDR3 reads CASSNLPGQGLEAFF. The CDR3 DNA follows: TGTGCCAGTAGTAACCTACCGGGACAGGGACTTGAAGCTTTCTTT.

This rearrangement joins TRBV19 to TRBJ2-3, with 13 bases lining up with TRBD2. CDR1 and CDR2 from the germline V gene are LNHDA and SQIVND (reference sequence). This CDR3 has 16 amino acids. Germline trimming cut 5 bases from V and 4 bases from J; bases unmatched to any gene: 6. This chain's CDR3 is CASSWTSGSVPDTQYF. DNA of the CDR3: TGTGCCAGTAGTTGGACTAGCGGGAGTGTCCCAGATACGCAGTATTTT.

The V call is TRBV2, the J call TRBJ2-3; 10 bases align to TRBD2. The J segment lost 8 bases and the V segment lost 5 bases, leaving 13 bases of the junction unmatched. Germline V lookup: CDR1 SNHLY, CDR2 FYNNEI. The CDR3 runs to 16 residues. Here the CDR3 reads CASSPDTVAGGSTQYF. CDR3 bases: TGTGCCAGCAGTCCGGACACAGTAGCGGGAGGAAGTACGCAGTATTTT.

On this clone: The junction departs from the called germline gene at one end, perhaps through a read error. The chain is built from TRBV19 and TRBJ2-3; D unresolved. The CDR3 extends over 13 amino acids. Germline V lookup: CDR1 LNHDA, CDR2 SQIVND (reference sequence). The CDR3 loop reads CASTPAGSVVLDF. Written as DNA, the CDR3 is TGTGCCAGTACCCCAGCCGGTTCTGTAGTCTTGGATTTT.

The chain is built from TRBV11-3 and TRBJ2-1; 10 nucleotides align to TRBD1. The CDR3 sequence is 13 residues long. The trim removed 8 bases at V and 2 bases at J, leaving 0 bases unmatched. Germline V gene data show CDR1 as SGHNT and CDR2 as YENEEA. The CDR3 DNA reads as TGTGCCAGCGGACAGGGGGCCTACAATGAGCAGTTCTTC. Protein: CASGQGAYNEQFF. The full variable domain, its missing parts supplied by reference TRBV11-3 and TRBJ2-1, is EAGVVQSPRYKIIEKKQPVAFWCNPISGHNTLYWYLQNLGQGPELLIRYENEEAVDDSQLPKDRFSAERLKGVDSTLKIQPAELGDSAVYLCASGQGAYNEQFFGPGTRLTVL.

CDR3 nucleotides: TGTGCCAGCAGTGGATTCCTAGCGGGGTACAATGAGCAGTTCTTC. As protein: CASSGFLAGYNEQFF. The chain carries TRBV6-5 and TRBJ2-1; TRBD2 agrees at 9 bases. CDR1 and CDR2 from the germline V gene are MNHEY and SVGAGI. The CDR3 extends over 15 amino acids. V trimming: 5 bases; J trimming: 4 bases; junction bases outside the gene matches: 6.

V is TRBV7-2 and J is TRBJ1-2; D not resolved. The CDR3 consists of 13 residues. CDR1 is SGHTA, CDR2 FQGNSA, per germline. Trimming took off 3 bases at V and 10 bases at J, with 15 bases between the two ends. The chain's CDR3 is CASSLSLTNAYTF. For the CDR3, the DNA is TGTGCCAGCAGCTTGAGCCTAACAAATGCCTACACCTTC.

The rearrangement uses TRBV29-1 and TRBJ2-2, with D tentatively TRBD1 or TRBD2 (5 bases each). Trimming cost V 3 bases and J 3 bases, with 8 bases left between them. This CDR3 has 13 residues. Per the germline V gene, CDR1 is SQVTM and CDR2 is ANQGSEA. The CDR3 nucleotides are TGCAGCGTTGATGAGGGGTACACCGGGGAGCTGTTTTTT. It codes for CSVDEGYTGELFF.

V usage is TRBV19 and J usage is TRBJ2-7, with 7 bases lining up with TRBD2. Germline CDR1 reads LNHDA; CDR2 reads SQIVND (reference sequence). CDR3 length: 15 amino acids. The J segment lost 3 bases and the V segment lost 3 bases, leaving 8 bases of the junction unmatched. This chain's CDR3 is CASSISSGANYEQYF. The DNA of the CDR3 is TGTGCCAGTAGTATTTCTAGCGGAGCAAACTACGAGCAGTACTTC.